This T cell receptor beta chain was recovered during a study of blood T cell repertoires in COVID-19 (dated by TCRdb to about 2020). For the study in its entirety: Samples from collaborators originated in the United States, Italy and Spain and spanned both the acute and convalescent phases of COVID-19. The prospective study material was composed of cDNA or gDNA derived from T cells, B-cell-depleted T cells, or PBMCs. Deeply sampled blood TCRbeta repertoires from subjects exposed to, actively infected with, or recovered from COVID-19 were included in the dataset. The repertoires were released in a freely available public database meant as a resource for research on the immune response to SARS-CoV-2. The samples were drawn from two sources: the first 160 participants of the ongoing ImmuneRACE study, and 1,200 or so subjects contributed by 6 global collaborators. Sample metadata almost always included a de-identified subject ID, COVID-19 status, age in years and sex. HLA class I and class II types, where available, came from metadata supplied by the sample provider rather than from assay-based typing.

CDR1 and CDR2, looked up from the germline V gene, are SGHRS and YFSETQ. The CDR3 contains 14 residues, cysteine and phenylalanine counted. This entry keeps only the CDR3 DNA: 42 bases, framed from base 1. Trimming takes 5 bases off V and 3 bases off J; junction bases not matched to a gene: 5. Points the paper makes about the study in general: How much clinical and demographic metadata was included differed by source and by participant, and the metadata was provided uncurated.

One collaborating source in Seattle enrolled patients during active infection and followed them longitudinally through the course of disease. Each collaborating institution followed its own protocols to collect whole blood in K2EDTA tubes. For TCRbeta analysis, collaborators shipped samples as frozen whole blood, isolated PBMCs, or DNA extracted from either of those sample types. The immunoSEQ Assay, a bias-controlled multiplex PCR, was used to amplify TCRbeta CDR3 regions from genomic DNA. In the authors' own workflow: Within the assay, amplification of reference gene primers was used to estimate how many nucleated cells each sample contained. To quantify the absolute abundance of each unique TCRbeta CDR3 rearrangement, sequence reads were collapsed and filtered. Productive Simpson clonality was computed per sample as the square root of Simpson's diversity index over productive rearrangements. TCRdb stores this immuneACCESS table with in-frame sequences only. Part of the clones is absent; in the studies checked, under half of the shortfall reflects unresolved V genes, and no reason is known for the rest. V, J and clone size are taken as reported in that table, and D and trimming were inferred from the DNA itself. In all, the sample holds about 400,000 clones, and 75% to 90% of those were seen once. About 7.1% of the sample lies in the top ten.

Details on this clone: Its recognized antigen is unknown. No base quality information exists; no much larger clone differs at one position.

Sequencing input: peripheral blood. Here the chain combines TRBV5-1 and TRBJ1-2; the junction holds 9 bases that match TRBD1. This sequence originates from a woman aged 60 to 75 with COVID-19, enrolled during active disease. The DNA sequence is given as TGCGCCAGCAGTCGTACAGGGGGCGACTATGGCTACACCTTC. It is translated as CASSRTGGDYGYTF. Full variable domain (CDR3 extended with the reference TRBV5-1 and TRBJ1-2 proteins): KAGVTQTPRYLIKTRGQQVTLSCSPISGHRSVSWYQQTPGQGLQFLFEYFSETQRNKGNFPGRFSGRQFSNSRSEMNVSTLELGDSALYLCASSRTGGDYGYTFGSGTRLTVV.